The present T cell receptor (beta chain) was sequenced within a study of blood T cell repertoires in COVID-19. Study in general: The cDNA or gDNA used as material had been derived from T cells, B-cell-depleted T cells, or PBMCs.

From germline, CDR1 is SQVTM and CDR2 ANQGSEA. This CDR3 is 16 amino acids long. V was cut by 8 bases and J by 0 bases, with 22 bases left in between. Seattle-derived patients entered the study during active infection and were followed longitudinally. Libraries were prepared by immunoSEQ multiplex PCR; TCRdb keeps only in-frame clonotypes and omits some of them. Here the sample spans approximately 400,000 clones, around 88% being singletons. The TCR was taken from a woman in her forties or fifties with COVID-19, enrolled during active disease. This chain joins TRBV29-1 and TRBJ1-1, with D possibly TRBD1 on 6 matching bases. Material: peripheral blood. The CDR3 DNA follows: TGCAGCACCCGGGCGGGGGCGGTGAGTTTGAACACTGAAGCTTTCTTT. Its translation: CSTRAGAVSLNTEAFF. The full variable domain, rest sourced from reference TRBV29-1 and TRBJ1-1, is SAVISQKPSRDICQRGTSLTIQCQVDSQVTMMFWYRQQPGQSLTLIATANQGSEATYESGFVIDKFPISRPNLTFSTLTVSNMSPEDSSIYLCSTRAGAVSLNTEAFFGQGTRLTVV.